This T cell receptor (beta chain) was observed in a study of control samples from healthy donors and cancer patients. TCRdb's table, derived via immunoSEQ multiplex PCR, lists solely in-frame clones and lacks some. The sample consists of 82,000 or so clones, about 94% of them appearing once. Per the germline V gene, CDR1 is MDHEN and CDR2 is SYDVKM. Trimming removed 8 bases at V and 1 base at J, with 14 bases between. The CDR3 has 14 amino acids. This TCR was recovered from a woman under 30 in good health. J is TRBJ1-1 and V is TRBV28; D gene ambiguous. The sequenced sample consisted of blood. The CDR3 is CASCLSWGNTEAFF. CDR3 nucleotides: TGTGCCAGCTGCCTAAGTTGGGGGAACACTGAAGCTTTCTTT.